The sequence of this TCR beta chain was determined in a study of CD8 T cell repertoires and HIV-1 epitope variants. TCRdb's copy holds only in-frame clones and misses some; the assay was immunoSEQ multiplex PCR. The data contain over 4,000 clones, about two thirds of them singletons. The ends lost 9 bases at V and 7 bases at J; junction bases unmatched: 7. The CDR3 has 13 amino acids. The V gene's germline CDR1 is MDHEN and CDR2 SYDVKM. Study observations and caveats: This assay reports beta chains of antigen-expanded cells, not T cell function.

This clone has a single count. Its antigen is currently unknown. The rearrangement links TRBV28 to TRBJ1-4; 8 bases are shared with TRBD1. The TCR was taken from a male donor with HIV. Sequencing input: cultured CD8+ T cells derived from PBMCs. The CDR3 spells CASGQGASEKLFF. In DNA, the CDR3 is TGTGCCAGTGGGCAGGGGGCGAGTGAAAAACTGTTTTTT.